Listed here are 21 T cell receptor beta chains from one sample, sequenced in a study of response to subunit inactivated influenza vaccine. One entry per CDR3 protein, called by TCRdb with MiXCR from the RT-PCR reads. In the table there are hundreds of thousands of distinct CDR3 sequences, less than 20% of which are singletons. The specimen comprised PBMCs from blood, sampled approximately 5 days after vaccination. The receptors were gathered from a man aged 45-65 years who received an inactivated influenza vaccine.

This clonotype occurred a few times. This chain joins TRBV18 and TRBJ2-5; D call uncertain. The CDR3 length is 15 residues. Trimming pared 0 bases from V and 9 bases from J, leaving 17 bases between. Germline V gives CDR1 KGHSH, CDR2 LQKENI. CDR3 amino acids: CASSPPVVTPVAQYF. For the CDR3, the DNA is TGTGCCAGCTCACCACCGGTAGTTACCCCAGTGGCCCAGTACTTC. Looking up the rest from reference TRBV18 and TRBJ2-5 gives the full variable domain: NAGVMQNPRHLVRRRGQEARLRCSPMKGHSHVYWYRQLPEEGLKFMVYLQKENIIDESGMPKERFSAEFPKEGPSILRIQQVVRGDSAAYFCASSPPVVTPVAQYFGPGTRLLVL.

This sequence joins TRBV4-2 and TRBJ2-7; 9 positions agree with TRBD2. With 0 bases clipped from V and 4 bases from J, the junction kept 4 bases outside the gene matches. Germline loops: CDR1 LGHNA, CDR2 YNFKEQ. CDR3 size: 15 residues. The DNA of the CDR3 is TGTGCCAGCAGCCAAGAGACTAGCGGAGAGTACGAGCAGTACTTC. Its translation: CASSQETSGEYEQYF.

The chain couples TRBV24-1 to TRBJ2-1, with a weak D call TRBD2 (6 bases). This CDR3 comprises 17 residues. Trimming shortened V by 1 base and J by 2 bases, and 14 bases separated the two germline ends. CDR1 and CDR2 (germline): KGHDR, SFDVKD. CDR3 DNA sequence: TGTGCCACCAGTGATTTTAAGGGACTGAGCACCTACAATGAGCAGTTCTTC. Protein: CATSDFKGLSTYNEQFF.

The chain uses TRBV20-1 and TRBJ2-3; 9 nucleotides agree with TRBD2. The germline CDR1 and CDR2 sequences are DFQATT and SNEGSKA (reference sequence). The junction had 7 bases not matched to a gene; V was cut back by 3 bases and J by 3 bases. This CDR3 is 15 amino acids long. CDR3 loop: CSASFSGGLTDTQYF. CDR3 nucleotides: TGCAGTGCTAGTTTTAGCGGGGGCTTAACAGATACGCAGTATTTT.

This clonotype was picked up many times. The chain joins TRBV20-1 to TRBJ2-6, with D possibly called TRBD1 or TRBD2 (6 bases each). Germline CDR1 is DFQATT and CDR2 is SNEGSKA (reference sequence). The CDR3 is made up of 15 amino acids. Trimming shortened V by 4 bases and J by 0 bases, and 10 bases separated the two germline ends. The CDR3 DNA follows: TGCAGTGCTAAGGGGGGCCTCTCTGGGGCCAACGTCCTGACTTTC. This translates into CSAKGGLSGANVLTF.

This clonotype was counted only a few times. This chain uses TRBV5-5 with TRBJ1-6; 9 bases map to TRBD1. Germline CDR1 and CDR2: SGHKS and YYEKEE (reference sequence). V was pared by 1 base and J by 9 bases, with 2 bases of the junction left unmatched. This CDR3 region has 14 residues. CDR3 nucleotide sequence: TGTGCCAGCAGCTTGAACAGGGGGCTTTCACCCCTCCACTTT. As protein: CASSLNRGLSPLHF.

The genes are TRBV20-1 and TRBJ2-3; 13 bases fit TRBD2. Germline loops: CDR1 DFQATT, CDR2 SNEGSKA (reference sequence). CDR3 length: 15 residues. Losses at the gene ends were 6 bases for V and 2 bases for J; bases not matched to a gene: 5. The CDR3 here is CSARTSGSPTDTQYF. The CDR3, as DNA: TGCAGTGCGAGGACTAGCGGGAGCCCCACAGATACGCAGTATTTT.

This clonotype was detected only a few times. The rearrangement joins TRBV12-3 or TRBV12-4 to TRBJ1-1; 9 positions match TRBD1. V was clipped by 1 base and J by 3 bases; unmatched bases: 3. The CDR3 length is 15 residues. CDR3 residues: CASSLEQGAYTEAFF. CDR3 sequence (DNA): TGTGCCAGCAGTTTAGAACAGGGGGCGTACACTGAAGCTTTCTTT.

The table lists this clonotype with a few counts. The CDR3 DNA reads TGCAGTGCCCAAGGGGGCAGGGATGAGCAGTTCTTC. Amino acid sequence: CSAQGGRDEQFF. V and J are TRBV20-1 and TRBJ2-1; 7 positions agree with TRBD1. V shed 6 bases and J 8 bases; nucleotides not matched to a gene: 7. CDR1 and CDR2 (germline): DFQATT, SNEGSKA (reference sequence). The CDR3 extends over 12 amino acids.

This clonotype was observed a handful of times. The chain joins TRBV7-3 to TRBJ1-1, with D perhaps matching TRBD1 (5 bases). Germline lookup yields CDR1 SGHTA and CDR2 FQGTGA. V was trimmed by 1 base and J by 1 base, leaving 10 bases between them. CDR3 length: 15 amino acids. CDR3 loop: CASSLNAGPNTEAFF. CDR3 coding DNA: TGTGCCAGCAGCTTAAATGCAGGGCCGAACACTGAAGCTTTCTTT.

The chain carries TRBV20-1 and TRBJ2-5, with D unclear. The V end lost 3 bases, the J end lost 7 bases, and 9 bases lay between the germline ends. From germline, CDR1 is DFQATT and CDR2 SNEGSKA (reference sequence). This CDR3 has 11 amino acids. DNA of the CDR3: TGCAGTGCTAGCATAGGCGGGACCCAGTACTTC. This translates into CSASIGGTQYF.

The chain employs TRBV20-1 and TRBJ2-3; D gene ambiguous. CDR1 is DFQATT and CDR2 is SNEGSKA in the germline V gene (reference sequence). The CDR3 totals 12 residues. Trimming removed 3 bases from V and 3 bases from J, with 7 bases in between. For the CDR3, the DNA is TGCAGTGCTAGCGCCGTGACAGATACGCAGTATTTT. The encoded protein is CSASAVTDTQYF.

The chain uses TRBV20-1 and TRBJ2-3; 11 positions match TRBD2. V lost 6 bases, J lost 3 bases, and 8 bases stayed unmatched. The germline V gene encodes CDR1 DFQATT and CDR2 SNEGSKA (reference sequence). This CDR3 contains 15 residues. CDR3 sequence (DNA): TGCAGTGCGCCCGCTCGGACTAGCGGGACAGATACGCAGTATTTT. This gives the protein CSAPARTSGTDTQYF.

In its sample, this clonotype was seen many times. The CDR3 loop is CASSLREGLLDEQYF. The CDR3 DNA reads TGCGCCAGCAGCTTGCGGGAGGGCCTATTGGACGAGCAGTACTTC. The rearrangement joins TRBV5-1 to TRBJ2-7; the match to TRBD2 covers 8 bases. Germline values: CDR1 SGHRS, CDR2 YFSETQ. V lost 1 base, J lost 5 bases, and 8 bases stayed unmatched. The CDR3 length is 15 residues. Filled out from reference TRBV5-1 and TRBJ2-7, the complete variable domain reads KAGVTQTPRYLIKTRGQQVTLSCSPISGHRSVSWYQQTPGQGLQFLFEYFSETQRNKGNFPGRFSGRQFSNSRSEMNVSTLELGDSALYLCASSLREGLLDEQYFGPGTRLTVT.

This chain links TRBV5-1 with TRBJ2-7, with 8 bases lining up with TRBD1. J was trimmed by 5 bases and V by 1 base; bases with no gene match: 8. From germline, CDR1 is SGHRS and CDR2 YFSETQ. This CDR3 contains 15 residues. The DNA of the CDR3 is TGCGCCAGCAGCTTGATAGCAGGGGGCGTCGACGAGCAGTACTTC. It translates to CASSLIAGGVDEQYF. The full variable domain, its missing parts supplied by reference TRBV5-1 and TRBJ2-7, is KAGVTQTPRYLIKTRGQQVTLSCSPISGHRSVSWYQQTPGQGLQFLFEYFSETQRNKGNFPGRFSGRQFSNSRSEMNVSTLELGDSALYLCASSLIAGGVDEQYFGPGTRLTVT.

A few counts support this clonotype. The CDR3, as DNA: TGCGCCAGCAGCTCGGCGGGGGGACACAATGAGCAGTTCTTC. This codes for CASSSAGGHNEQFF. This chain joins TRBV4-1 and TRBJ2-1, with 8 bases aligning to TRBD2. CDR1 and CDR2 from the germline V gene are MGHRA and YSYEKL. Losses at the gene ends were 5 bases for V and 5 bases for J; bases not matched to a gene: 5. The CDR3 contains 14 residues.

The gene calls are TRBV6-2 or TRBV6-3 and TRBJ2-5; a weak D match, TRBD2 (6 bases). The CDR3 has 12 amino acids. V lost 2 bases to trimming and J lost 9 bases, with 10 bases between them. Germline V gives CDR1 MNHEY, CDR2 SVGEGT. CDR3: CASSYAGPAQYF. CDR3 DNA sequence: TGTGCCAGCAGTTACGCGGGGCCGGCCCAGTACTTC.

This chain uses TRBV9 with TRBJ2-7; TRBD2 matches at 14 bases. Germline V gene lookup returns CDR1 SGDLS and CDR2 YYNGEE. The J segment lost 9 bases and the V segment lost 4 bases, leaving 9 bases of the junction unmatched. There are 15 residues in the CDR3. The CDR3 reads CASSPETSGREGQYF. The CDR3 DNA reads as TGTGCCAGCAGCCCAGAGACTAGCGGGAGGGAAGGGCAGTACTTC. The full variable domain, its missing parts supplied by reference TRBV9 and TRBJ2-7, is DSGVTQTPKHLITATGQRVTLRCSPRSGDLSVYWYQQSLDQGLQFLIQYYNGEERAKGNILERFSAQQFPDLHSELNLSSLELGDSALYFCASSPETSGREGQYFGPGTRLTVT.

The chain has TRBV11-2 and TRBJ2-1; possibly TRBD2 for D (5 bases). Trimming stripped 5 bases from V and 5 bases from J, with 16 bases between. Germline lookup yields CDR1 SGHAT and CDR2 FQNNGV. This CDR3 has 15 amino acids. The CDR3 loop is CASSPPIPGDNEQFF. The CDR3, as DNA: TGTGCCAGCAGCCCGCCCATCCCCGGGGACAATGAGCAGTTCTTC.

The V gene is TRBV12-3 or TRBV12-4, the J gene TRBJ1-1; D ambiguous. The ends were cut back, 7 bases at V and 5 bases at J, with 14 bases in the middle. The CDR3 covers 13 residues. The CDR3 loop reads CASKLLGGTEAFF. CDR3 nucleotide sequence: TGTGCCAGCAAACTCTTGGGTGGGACTGAAGCTTTCTTT.

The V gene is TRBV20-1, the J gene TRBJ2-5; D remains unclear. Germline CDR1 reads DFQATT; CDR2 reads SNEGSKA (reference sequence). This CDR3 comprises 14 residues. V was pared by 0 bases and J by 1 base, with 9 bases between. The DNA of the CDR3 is TGCAGTGCTAGAGAATGGAAACTCCAAGAGACCCAGTACTTC. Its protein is CSAREWKLQETQYF.